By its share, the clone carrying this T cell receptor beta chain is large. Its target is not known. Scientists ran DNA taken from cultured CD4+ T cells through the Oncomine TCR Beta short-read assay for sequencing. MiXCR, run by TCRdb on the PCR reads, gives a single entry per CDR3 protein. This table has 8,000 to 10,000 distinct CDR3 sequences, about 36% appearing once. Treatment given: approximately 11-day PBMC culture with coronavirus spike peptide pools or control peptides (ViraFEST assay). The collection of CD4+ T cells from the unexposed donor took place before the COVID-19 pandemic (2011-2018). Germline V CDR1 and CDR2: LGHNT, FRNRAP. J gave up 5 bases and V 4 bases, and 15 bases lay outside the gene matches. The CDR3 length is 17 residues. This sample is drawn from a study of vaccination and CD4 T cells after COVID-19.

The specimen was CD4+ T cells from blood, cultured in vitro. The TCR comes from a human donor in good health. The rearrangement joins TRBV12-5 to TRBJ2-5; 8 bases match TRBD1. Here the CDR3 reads CASGSTPGQDIKETQYF. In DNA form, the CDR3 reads TGTGCTAGTGGTTCCACGCCGGGACAGGATATTAAGGAGACCCAGTACTTC.